These 27 T cell receptor beta chains originate from one sample sequenced in a study of identical twins. TCRdb reanalysed the 5' RACE reads using MiXCR and keeps one entry per CDR3 protein. In the table there are around 250,000 distinct CDR3 sequences, over 5% of which are singletons. This same sample was also part of a study on T cells expressing NK-cell markers.

The sequenced material came from CD8+ T cells sorted from blood. These receptors were obtained from a woman in her late teens or twenties in good health.

This clonotype was detected ten times or more. The J gene is TRBJ2-7, the V gene TRBV27; 9 bases map to TRBD2. V lost 6 bases to trimming and J lost 6 bases; unmatched junction nucleotides: 12. Germline assignment: CDR1 MNHEY and CDR2 SMNVEV (reference sequence). The CDR3 is made up of 15 amino acids. The CDR3 coding sequence is TGTGCCAGCAGCTCAGCGGGAGGAATAACGAGCGAGCAGTACTTC. Encoded protein: CASSSAGGITSEQYF.

This clonotype has just a few counts. V is TRBV5-1 and J is TRBJ2-5; the match to TRBD2 covers 9 bases. This CDR3 comprises 15 residues. From germline, CDR1 is SGHRS and CDR2 YFSETQ. J was trimmed by 5 bases and V by 0 bases; bases with no gene match: 5. In DNA form, the CDR3 reads TGCGCCAGCAGCTTGGCAGTAGCGGGAGATGAGACCCAGTACTTC. It yields the protein CASSLAVAGDETQYF. The variable domain in full, with the rest retrieved from reference TRBV5-1 and TRBJ2-5, is KAGVTQTPRYLIKTRGQQVTLSCSPISGHRSVSWYQQTPGQGLQFLFEYFSETQRNKGNFPGRFSGRQFSNSRSEMNVSTLELGDSALYLCASSLAVAGDETQYFGPGTRLLVL.

This clonotype showed up just a few times. The chain uses TRBV11-1 and TRBJ2-2; tentative D call: TRBD2 (6 bases). Trimming stripped 5 bases from V and 5 bases from J, with 24 bases between. Germline CDR1 reads SGHAT; CDR2 reads FQDESV (reference sequence). The CDR3 loop spans 18 amino acids. CDR3 residues: CASSHTRRDRARTGELFF. The CDR3 DNA reads as TGTGCCAGCAGCCATACGCGGAGGGACCGAGCGAGGACCGGGGAGCTGTTTTTT.

This chain links TRBV6-1 with TRBJ1-1, with no clear D. Trimming took off 6 bases at V and 0 bases at J, with 11 bases between the two ends. Germline V lookup: CDR1 MNHNS, CDR2 SASEGT. The CDR3 is 14 amino acids. The CDR3 sequence is CASSLVGMNTEAFF. The CDR3 DNA follows: TGTGCCAGCAGCCTCGTCGGGATGAACACTGAAGCTTTCTTT.

Here the CDR3 DNA reads TGTGCCAGCAGTTTCGTTCCCGGGCGGCTAGCGGGAGAAGAGACCCAGTACTTC. This codes for CASSFVPGRLAGEETQYF. The chain has TRBV11-2 and TRBJ2-5, with TRBD2 matching over 10 bases. The CDR3 loop spans 18 amino acids. Per the germline V gene, CDR1 is SGHAT and CDR2 is FQNNGV. V trimming: 6 bases; J trimming: 3 bases; junction bases outside the gene matches: 16. Filled out from reference TRBV11-2 and TRBJ2-5, the complete variable domain reads EAGVAQSPRYKIIEKRQSVAFWCNPISGHATLYWYQQILGQGPKLLIQFQNNGVVDDSQLPKDRFSAERLKGVDSTLKIQPAKLEDSAVYLCASSFVPGRLAGEETQYFGPGTRLLVL.

V gene TRBV12-3 or TRBV12-4 combines with J gene TRBJ1-4; no clear D. The V end lost 2 bases, the J end lost 8 bases, and 12 bases lay between the germline ends. The CDR3 spans 14 residues. The CDR3 spells CASSLRGSREKLFF. Written as DNA, the CDR3 is TGTGCCAGCAGTTTACGTGGTTCTAGGGAAAAACTGTTTTTT.

This clonotype was detected only a few times. This chain connects TRBV7-6 to TRBJ1-1, with TRBD1 identical over 7 bases. After removal of 5 bases from V and 1 base from J, the junction contained 7 bases not matched to a gene. The germline V gene has CDR1 SGHVS and CDR2 FNYEAQ. The CDR3 has 15 residues. The CDR3: CASSRYRGPNTEAFF. The CDR3 DNA is TGTGCCAGCAGCCGATACAGGGGCCCGAACACTGAAGCTTTCTTT.

This clonotype was detected only a few times. The J gene is TRBJ2-3, the V gene TRBV7-9, with D possibly being TRBD2 (5 bases). The CDR3 is 15 residues long. Germline V lookup: CDR1 SEHNR, CDR2 FQNEAQ (reference sequence). V was trimmed by 5 bases and J by 0 bases, leaving 12 bases between them. Here the CDR3 reads CASSEGSSSTDTQYF. The CDR3 DNA is TGTGCCAGCAGCGAGGGAAGTTCTAGCACAGATACGCAGTATTTT.

Ten or more counts support this clonotype. This chain links TRBV9 with TRBJ2-1; 11 bases are a match to TRBD2. The V segment lost 3 bases and the J segment 10 bases; nucleotides outside the gene matches: 9. The CDR3 has 15 amino acids. CDR1 and CDR2 (germline): SGDLS, YYNGEE. The CDR3 DNA sequence: TGTGCCAGCAGCGGCCTAGCGGGGGGACCCCTAGAGCAGTTCTTC. Translated: CASSGLAGGPLEQFF.

Ten or more counts support this clonotype. This sequence joins TRBV7-2 and TRBJ2-1; 9 nucleotides align to TRBD2. The CDR3 runs to 16 residues. With V trimmed by 1 base and J by 4 bases, 5 bases remained unmatched. CDR1 is SGHTA, CDR2 FQGNSA, per germline. CDR3 coding DNA: TGTGCCAGCAGCTTAGGGGTCCTAGCGGGATACAATGAGCAGTTCTTC. Encoded protein: CASSLGVLAGYNEQFF.

This clonotype was picked up a small number of times. J is TRBJ2-7 and V is TRBV5-1; D uncertain. The germline CDR1 and CDR2 sequences are SGHRS and YFSETQ. The CDR3 has 13 amino acids. V was clipped by 0 bases and J by 4 bases, with 8 bases between them. CDR3 sequence reads: CASSLVVGYEQYF. DNA for the CDR3: TGCGCCAGCAGCTTGGTCGTAGGTTACGAGCAGTACTTC.

This clonotype was seen just once. The rearrangement joins TRBV11-1 to TRBJ2-5; TRBD2 is a possible D gene (5 bases). The CDR3 consists of 16 residues. Trimming left V 5 bases short and J 1 base short, with 17 bases between. CDR1 is SGHAT and CDR2 is FQDESV in the germline V gene (reference sequence). CDR3 DNA sequence: TGTGCCAGCAGCCACCGGCCCAAGGAGGCCCAAGAGACCCAGTACTTC. It yields the protein CASSHRPKEAQETQYF. Full variable domain (rest looked up from reference TRBV11-1 and TRBJ2-5): EAEVAQSPRYKITEKSQAVAFWCDPISGHATLYWYRQILGQGPELLVQFQDESVVDDSQLPKDRFSAERLKGVDSTLKIQPAELGDSAMYLCASSHRPKEAQETQYFGPGTRLLVL.

V gene TRBV3-1 combines with J gene TRBJ2-5, with 7 positions matching TRBD2. Germline V gives CDR1 LGHDT, CDR2 YNNKEL (reference sequence). This CDR3 contains 17 residues. V shed 0 bases, J shed 5 bases, and the junction held 12 bases outside the gene matches. The CDR3 is CASSQEFTGEGGETQYF. The CDR3 nucleotides are TGTGCCAGCAGCCAAGAGTTTACGGGGGAGGGAGGGGAGACCCAGTACTTC.

Only a few counts were recorded for this clonotype. The V gene is TRBV28, the J gene TRBJ2-3; maybe TRBD2 (6 bases). The CDR3 has 12 residues. Between the trimmed V and J ends, which lost 4 bases and 14 bases, there was a span of 16 bases. Germline V CDR1 and CDR2: MDHEN, SYDVKM. The DNA for the CDR3 is TGTGCCAGCAGTTGGGACTCCAATGTGGTGTATTTT. This gives the protein CASSWDSNVVYF. The complete variable domain, with remaining parts taken from reference TRBV28 and TRBJ2-3, reads DVKVTQSSRYLVKRTGEKVFLECVQDMDHENMFWYRQDPGLGLRLIYFSYDVKMKEKGDIPEGYSVSREKKERFSLILESASTNQTSMYLCASSWDSNVVYFGPGTRLTVL.

This clonotype was counted a few times. The chain has TRBV7-8 and TRBJ1-5, with D uncertain. This CDR3 has 11 amino acids. CDR1 and CDR2 from the germline V gene are SGHVS and FQNEAQ. The V and J ends lost 5 bases and 11 bases respectively, with 10 bases between them. As DNA, the CDR3 is TGTGCCAGCAGCGCCGGCCGGACCCAGCATTTT. This codes for CASSAGRTQHF.

This clonotype has at least ten counts. This sequence joins TRBV6-1 and TRBJ1-1, with D possibly TRBD1 on 6 matching bases. The CDR3 totals 14 residues. V lost 6 bases to trimming and J lost 0 bases, with 11 bases between them. Looked up from germline, CDR1 is MNHNS and CDR2 is SASEGT. CDR3 bases: TGTGCCAGCAGCCCGGGGGACATGAACACTGAAGCTTTCTTT. Amino acid sequence: CASSPGDMNTEAFF.

Many counts were recorded for this clonotype. The chain employs TRBV12-3 or TRBV12-4 and TRBJ2-1; D is ambiguous. The V end lost 3 bases, the J end lost 13 bases, and 10 bases lay between the germline ends. The CDR3 extends over 11 amino acids. For the CDR3, the DNA is TGTGCCAGCAGTTTTGGCGGCTCTCAGTTCTTC. Protein: CASSFGGSQFF.

This clonotype was counted at least ten times. The CDR3 DNA sequence: TGCAGCGTTGAGGGGGACACCATGAGCTCCTACAATGAGCAGTTCTTC. Encoded protein: CSVEGDTMSSYNEQFF. The genes are TRBV29-1 and TRBJ2-1; D perhaps matches TRBD1 (6 bases). Deletions cut 3 bases from V and 0 bases from J, with 15 bases between. Germline values: CDR1 SQVTM, CDR2 ANQGSEA. This CDR3 has 16 residues.

The V call is TRBV7-3, the J call TRBJ2-1; the match to TRBD2 covers 10 bases. Trimming at V came to 4 bases and at J to 7 bases, leaving 13 bases not matched to a gene. Germline loops: CDR1 SGHTA, CDR2 FQGTGA. The CDR3 is 17 amino acids. The CDR3 is CASSSPPTSGAGNEQFF. The CDR3 nucleotides are TGTGCCAGCAGCTCCCCCCCCACTAGCGGGGCAGGGAATGAGCAGTTCTTC.

This clonotype was counted between two and nine times. The V call is TRBV12-3 or TRBV12-4, the J call TRBJ1-2; 7 bases align to TRBD1. The V and J ends lost 8 bases and 5 bases, in that order; junction bases with no gene match: 8. The CDR3 length is 13 residues. The CDR3 sequence is CASGPSRGYGYTF. The CDR3 DNA is TGTGCCAGCGGCCCCTCCAGGGGGTATGGCTACACCTTC.

This clonotype was counted at least ten times. The chain links TRBV12-3 or TRBV12-4 to TRBJ2-3; 11 positions match TRBD1. The V and J ends lost 11 bases and 3 bases, in that order; junction bases with no gene match: 13. The CDR3 length is 16 residues. The CDR3 sequence: CASGQGALIKTDTQYF. The CDR3, as DNA: TGTGCCTCCGGACAGGGGGCGCTTATCAAGACAGATACGCAGTATTTT.

The chain is built from TRBV20-1 and TRBJ2-7; tentatively, D is TRBD1 or TRBD2 (6 bases each). Deletions cut 0 bases from V and 2 bases from J, with 20 bases between. This CDR3 is built from 17 residues. Germline V CDR1 and CDR2: DFQATT, SNEGSKA (reference sequence). The CDR3, as DNA: TGCAGTGCTAGAGATGGCCGGGGGCAAGCCCTCGCCTACGAGCAGTACTTC. It yields the protein CSARDGRGQALAYEQYF.

The CDR3 loop is CASSQDRGRAYEQYF. In DNA, the CDR3 is TGCGCCAGCAGCCAAGATAGAGGACGGGCCTACGAGCAGTACTTC. The chain combines TRBV4-3 with TRBJ2-7; the D is unclear. This CDR3 comprises 15 residues. From germline, CDR1 is LGHNA and CDR2 YSLEER. V was trimmed by 0 bases and J by 2 bases, leaving 11 bases between them.

This clonotype has a count of ten or more. The rearrangement uses TRBV3-1 and TRBJ1-5; TRBD1 is a possible D gene (5 bases). Trimming took off 1 base at V and 5 bases at J, with 9 bases between the two ends. Germline CDR1 is LGHDT and CDR2 is YNNKEL (reference sequence). The CDR3 runs 14 residues. CDR3 nucleotide sequence: TGTGCCAGCAGCCAAGGACGGGGCTATCAGCCCCAGCATTTT. Protein sequence: CASSQGRGYQPQHF.

This clonotype was picked up a small number of times. This chain connects TRBV7-8 to TRBJ2-3; the D is unclear. Germline lookup yields CDR1 SGHVS and CDR2 FQNEAQ. The V and J ends lost 3 bases and 6 bases respectively, with 7 bases between them. This CDR3 spans 12 amino acids. CDR3 region: CASSFLGDTQYF. CDR3 bases: TGTGCCAGCAGCTTCCTAGGCGATACGCAGTATTTT. The variable domain in full, completed from reference TRBV7-8 and TRBJ2-3, reads GAGVSQSPRYKVAKRGQDVALRCDPISGHVSLFWYQQALGQGPEFLTYFQNEAQLDKSGLPSDRFFAERPEGSVSTLKIQRTQQEDSAVYLCASSFLGDTQYFGPGTRLTVL.

The J gene is TRBJ2-5, the V gene TRBV5-1; 7 nucleotides align to TRBD2. This CDR3 has 16 residues. CDR1 is SGHRS and CDR2 is YFSETQ in the germline V gene. Trimming at V came to 1 base and at J to 3 bases, leaving 9 bases not matched to a gene. The CDR3 DNA reads as TGCGCCAGCAGCTTGTGGTGGCGGGAGACCGAAGAGACCCAGTACTTC. Translating it yields CASSLWWRETEETQYF.

This clonotype was detected ten times or more. The chain has TRBV20-1 and TRBJ1-2; 8 bases align to TRBD1. In germline, CDR1 is DFQATT, CDR2 SNEGSKA (reference sequence). Trimming at V came to 5 bases and at J to 1 base, leaving 3 bases not matched to a gene. This CDR3 region has 13 residues. CDR3 amino acids: CSAEDRDNYGYTF. The CDR3 nucleotides read TGCAGTGCTGAGGACAGGGATAACTATGGCTACACCTTC.